This TCR beta chain was captured by sequencing in a study of blood T cell repertoires in COVID-19. About the research overall: Acute and convalescent COVID-19 samples came from the United States, Italy and Spain. In each case, the material was cDNA or gDNA derived from T cells, B-cell-depleted T cells, or PBMCs.

Original handling: How many nucleated cells were present was estimated from reference gene primer amplification. Produced via immunoSEQ multiplex PCR; TCRdb's table is partial and in-frame only. D and trimming come from the DNA, and the V and J calls and clone size come from that table. Of 110,000 to 150,000 clones in the sample, approximately 87% were seen once. The CDR3 contains 13 residues. Germline V gene sequence: CDR1 SGHNT, CDR2 YYREEE (reference sequence). Trimming cost V 4 bases and J 3 bases, with 10 bases left between them. This chain joins TRBV5-4 and TRBJ2-5; unclear D gene. Sequenced material: peripheral blood. The receptor's source is a human donor in a cohort sampled during active COVID-19. CDR3 amino acids: CASSDSWEETQYF. The CDR3 DNA is TGTGCCAGCAGCGACTCGTGGGAAGAGACCCAGTACTTC. The full variable domain, with the rest looked up from reference TRBV5-4 and TRBJ2-5, is ETGVTQSPTHLIKTRGQQVTLRCSSQSGHNTVSWYQQALGQGPQFIFQYYREEENGRGNFPPRFSGLQFPNYSSELNVNALELDDSALYLCASSDSWEETQYFGPGTRLLVL.